This TCR beta chain was obtained from a study of blood T cells in healthy people across ages. Primed by a sample-barcoded 5' primer and a J-beta primer mix, a second PCR proceeded for 7 to 11 cycles. Each CDR3 protein is one row after TCRdb ran MiXCR on the 5' RACE reads. Of about 1.7 million distinct CDR3 sequences in the sample, roughly 28% were seen once. Study results and caveats: There was a strong correlation between TCR beta diversity and naive T cell percentage. With unsorted PBMCs, a conclusive comparison of naive versus antigen-experienced cells was not possible. With donor CMV status unknown, expanded clonotype changes were possibly confounded.

The CDR3 has 15 residues. Germline-derived CDR1 and CDR2 are MGHRA and YSYEKL. V gave up 1 base and J gave up 1 base, with 9 bases separating them. Ranging in age from about 6 to 95, the donors were healthy Caucasian individuals from Russia. This clonotype has only a few counts. Its target is unknown. V and J are TRBV4-1 and TRBJ2-3, with D unresolved. The sample was blood. The receptor was derived from a woman younger than 45 in good health. CDR3 region: CASSQVARGTDTQYF. CDR3 DNA: TGCGCCAGCAGCCAAGTGGCTCGGGGCACAGATACGCAGTATTTT.